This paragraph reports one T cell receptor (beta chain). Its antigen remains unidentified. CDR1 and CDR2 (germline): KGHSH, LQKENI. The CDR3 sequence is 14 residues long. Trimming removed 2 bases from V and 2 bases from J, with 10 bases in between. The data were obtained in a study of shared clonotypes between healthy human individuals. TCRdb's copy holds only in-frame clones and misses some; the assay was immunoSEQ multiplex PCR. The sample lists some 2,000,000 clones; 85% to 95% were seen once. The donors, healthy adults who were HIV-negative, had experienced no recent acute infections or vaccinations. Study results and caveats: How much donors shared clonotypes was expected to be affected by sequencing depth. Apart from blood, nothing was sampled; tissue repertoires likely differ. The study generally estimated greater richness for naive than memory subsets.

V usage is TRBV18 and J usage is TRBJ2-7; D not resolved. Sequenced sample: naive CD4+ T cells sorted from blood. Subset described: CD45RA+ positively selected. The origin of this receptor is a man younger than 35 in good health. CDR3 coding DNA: TGTGCCAGCTCACCAAACGCGTCGCCCTACGAGCAGTACTTC. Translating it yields CASSPNASPYEQYF.